The subject of this entry is one T cell receptor beta chain. A sample-barcoded 5' primer and a J-beta primer mix were used in a second PCR of roughly 7 to 11 cycles. Sequencing yielded, for each sample, at least 2.5 million paired-end reads carrying CDR3. TCRdb re-derived calls from the 5' RACE reads in MiXCR, one entry per CDR3 protein. The sample has some 900,000 distinct CDR3 sequences, under 50% seen once; the top ten hold around 15%. This specimen comes from a study of blood T cells in healthy people across ages. V lost 6 bases and J lost 8; bases outside the gene matches: 7. CDR3 length: 13 amino acids.

The V call is TRBV12-3 or TRBV12-4, the J call TRBJ2-1; 7 nucleotides line up with TRBD2. This clonotype was obtained from a man aged 25-40 years in good health. The sample comprised blood. CDR3 sequence (DNA): TGTGCCAGCAGCCCCGGGGGGAAGGATGAGCAGTTCTTC. This gives the protein CASSPGGKDEQFF.